Listed below are T cell receptor beta chains from one sample, sequenced in a study of blood T cell repertoires in COVID-19. Profiling relied on immunoSEQ multiplex PCR, and the TCRdb table lists in-frame clones only, not all of them. The sample lists 250,000 to 400,000 clones, roughly 90% occurring once. Source material: peripheral blood. The receptors shown here come from a woman under 40 with COVID-19, enrolled during active disease. The CDR3 runs from the conserved cysteine through the conserved F or W. A D gene is named only where the DNA matches it firmly. Clone sizes are given selectively: once, few, many, or a class where the clone is expanded.

d_call j_call clone_size v_call cdr3_aa cdr3_nt
- TRBJ1-3 - TRBV28 CASSFNPPRSNTIYF TGTGCCAGCAGTTTTAACCCCCCTCGGAGCAACACCATATATTTT
- TRBJ1-6 - TRBV21-1 CASSKGNRPSPLHF TGTGCCAGCAGCAAAGGGAACAGGCCATCACCCCTCCACTTT
TRBD1 TRBJ2-2 - TRBV28 CASSLTGANTGELFF TGTGCCAGCAGTCTGACAGGGGCAAACACCGGGGAGCTGTTTTTT
TRBD2 TRBJ2-7 - TRBV14 CASSQGSGRSFGEQYF TGTGCCAGCAGCCAAGGAAGCGGGAGGAGTTTTGGCGAGCAGTACTTC
- TRBJ1-5 - TRBV7-9 CASSAEGSQPQHF TGTGCCAGCAGCGCCGAAGGTAGCCAGCCCCAGCATTTT
TRBD2 TRBJ2-3 - TRBV24-1 CATGETSGNTDTQYF TGTGCCACCGGGGAAACTAGCGGAAACACAGATACGCAGTATTTT
- TRBJ1-5 - TRBV6-5 CASSYSGGNQPQHF TGTGCCAGCAGTTACTCAGGGGGAAATCAGCCCCAGCATTTT
TRBD1 TRBJ2-5 - TRBV2 CASSAGQGGQETQYF TGTGCCAGCAGTGCCGGACAGGGGGGACAAGAGACCCAGTACTTC
TRBD2 TRBJ2-5 - TRBV9 CASSGGLAGGSQYF TGTGCCAGCAGCGGGGGACTGGCGGGCGGGAGCCAGTACTTC
- TRBJ2-2 once TRBV2 CASSVDRTANTGELFF TGTGCCAGCAGTGTTGACAGGACAGCGAACACCGGGGAGCTGTTTTTT
- TRBJ2-3 - TRBV2 CASSDIAASTDTQYF TGTGCCAGCAGTGATATAGCGGCTAGCACAGATACGCAGTATTTT
TRBD1 TRBJ1-2 - TRBV6-5 CASAGQGASGYTF TGTGCCAGCGCTGGACAGGGGGCTTCGGGCTACACCTTC
TRBD1 TRBJ2-2 - TRBV27 CASTGGGQDSNTGELFF TGTGCCAGCACCGGTGGCGGACAGGACTCCAACACCGGGGAGCTGTTTTTT
- TRBJ1-2 - TRBV30 CAWTRGGDYGYTF TGTGCCTGGACGAGGGGGGGAGACTATGGCTACACCTTC
- TRBJ1-5 - TRBV6-5 CASSRGQGNQPQHF TGTGCCAGCAGCCGCGGGCAGGGGAATCAGCCCCAGCATTTT
- TRBJ2-1 - TRBV7-9 CASSRPRPGGPSSYNEQFF TGTGCCAGCAGCCGTCCCCGTCCGGGGGGCCCCAGCTCCTACAATGAGCAGTTCTTC
TRBD1 TRBJ2-5 - TRBV5-1 CASSRPTGTGDRETQYF TGCGCCAGCAGCCGGCCAACCGGGACAGGGGATAGGGAGACCCAGTACTTC
- TRBJ2-6 - TRBV27 CASSSQGQTGANVLTF TGTGCCAGCAGTTCCCAGGGGCAGACTGGGGCCAACGTCCTGACTTTC
- TRBJ1-1 - TRBV7-2 CASSFRGGDTEAFF TGTGCCAGCAGCTTCCGAGGGGGAGACACTGAAGCTTTCTTT
- TRBJ2-3 - TRBV10-3 CAISVQGKSTDTQYF TGTGCCATCAGCGTACAGGGTAAGAGCACAGATACGCAGTATTTT
- TRBJ1-2 few TRBV7-2 CASSLAQGNYGYTF TGTGCCAGCAGCTTAGCGCAGGGGAACTATGGCTACACCTTC
- TRBJ1-1 - TRBV5-6 CASSLEVGRTNTEAFF TGTGCCAGCAGCTTGGAGGTGGGCCGAACGAACACTGAAGCTTTCTTT
TRBD1 TRBJ1-4 - TRBV5-1 CASSLSTLGQEVFF TGCGCCAGCAGCTTGTCTACCCTAGGACAGGAGGTGTTTTTT
TRBD1 TRBJ2-3 - TRBV27 CASSLGTGVADTQYF TGTGCCAGCAGTTTGGGGACAGGGGTGGCAGATACGCAGTATTTT
- TRBJ1-6 - TRBV10-3 CAIRGAIYNSPLHF TGTGCCATCAGAGGGGCTATTTATAATTCACCCCTCCACTTT
- TRBJ1-1 - TRBV2 CASRWGDTEAFF TGTGCCAGCAGGTGGGGGGACACTGAAGCTTTCTTT
TRBD1 TRBJ2-5 - TRBV5-1 CASSLQGIQETQYF TGCGCCAGCAGCTTACAGGGGATTCAAGAGACCCAGTACTTC
- TRBJ2-2 - TRBV5-8 CASSLPSGRDVPGELFF TGTGCCAGCAGCTTACCGAGCGGGCGGGACGTTCCCGGGGAGCTGTTTTTT
- TRBJ1-1 - TRBV3-1/TRBV3-2 CASSQGRDTEAFF TGTGCCAGCAGCCAGGGCAGGGACACTGAAGCTTTCTTT
- TRBJ1-5 - TRBV9 CASSVGENQPQHF TGTGCCAGCAGCGTCGGGGAGAATCAGCCCCAGCATTTT
- TRBJ1-1 - TRBV28 CASSLTGSNTEAFF TGTGCCAGCAGCCTTACAGGGAGTAACACTGAAGCTTTCTTT
- TRBJ2-4 - TRBV18 CASSPPEGANIQYF TGTGCCAGCTCACCACCGGAGGGAGCAAACATTCAGTACTTC
- TRBJ2-7 - TRBV2 CASSETGRHEQYF TGTGCCAGCAGTGAAACAGGGAGACACGAGCAGTACTTC
TRBD2 TRBJ2-1 - TRBV11-3 CASSKRTSGEGNEQFF TGTGCCAGCAGCAAAAGGACTAGCGGGGAGGGCAATGAGCAGTTCTTC
- TRBJ1-1 few TRBV11-2 CASSLSGGFTEAFF TGTGCCAGCAGCTTATCTGGGGGGTTCACTGAAGCTTTCTTT
TRBD2 TRBJ2-7 - TRBV11-2 CASTPGLAGVYEQYF TGTGCCAGCACCCCGGGACTAGCGGGAGTCTACGAGCAGTACTTC
TRBD1 TRBJ1-3 - TRBV10-3 CAISESEGQEDTIYF TGTGCCATCAGTGAGTCGGAAGGACAGGAGGACACCATATATTTT
- TRBJ2-7 - TRBV2 CASSGEGQDEQYF TGTGCCAGCAGTGGGGAGGGACAGGACGAGCAGTACTTC
TRBD1 TRBJ2-1 - TRBV11-3 CASSLTGGAYNEQFF TGTGCCAGCAGCTTAACAGGGGGCGCGTACAATGAGCAGTTCTTC
- TRBJ2-7 - TRBV24-1 CATSDSDSDEQYF TGTGCCACCAGTGACTCGGACAGCGACGAGCAGTACTTC
- TRBJ2-2 once TRBV4-2 CASSQYSLKSNTGELFF TGTGCCAGCAGCCAATACAGCCTCAAGAGTAACACCGGGGAGCTGTTTTTT
- TRBJ2-5 - TRBV7-9 CASSSWTVQETQYF TGTGCCAGCAGCTCCTGGACAGTACAAGAGACCCAGTACTTC
- TRBJ2-1 - TRBV9 CASSVGRGNEQFF TGTGCCAGCAGCGTAGGGCGAGGCAATGAGCAGTTCTTC
- TRBJ1-1 - TRBV5-1 CASSREGTNTEAFF TGCGCCAGCAGCCGGGAAGGGACTAACACTGAAGCTTTCTTT